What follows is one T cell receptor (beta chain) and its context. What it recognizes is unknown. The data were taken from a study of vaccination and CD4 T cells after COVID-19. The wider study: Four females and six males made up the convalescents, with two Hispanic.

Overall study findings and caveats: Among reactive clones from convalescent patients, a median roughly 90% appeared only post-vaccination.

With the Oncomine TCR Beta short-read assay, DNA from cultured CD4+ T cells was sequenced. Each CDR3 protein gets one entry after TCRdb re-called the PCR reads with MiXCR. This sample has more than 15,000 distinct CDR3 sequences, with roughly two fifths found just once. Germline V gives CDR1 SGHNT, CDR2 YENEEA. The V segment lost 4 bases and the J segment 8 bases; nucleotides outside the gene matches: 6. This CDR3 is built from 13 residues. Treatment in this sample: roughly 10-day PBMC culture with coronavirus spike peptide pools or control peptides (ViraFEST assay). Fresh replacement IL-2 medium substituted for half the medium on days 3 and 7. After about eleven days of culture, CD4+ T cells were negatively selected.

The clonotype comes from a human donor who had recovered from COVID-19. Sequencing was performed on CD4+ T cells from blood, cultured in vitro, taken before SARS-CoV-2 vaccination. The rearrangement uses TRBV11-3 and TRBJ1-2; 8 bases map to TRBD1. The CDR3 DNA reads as TGTGCCAGCAGCTCGACAGGGGCACTAGGCTACACCTTC. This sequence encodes CASSSTGALGYTF.